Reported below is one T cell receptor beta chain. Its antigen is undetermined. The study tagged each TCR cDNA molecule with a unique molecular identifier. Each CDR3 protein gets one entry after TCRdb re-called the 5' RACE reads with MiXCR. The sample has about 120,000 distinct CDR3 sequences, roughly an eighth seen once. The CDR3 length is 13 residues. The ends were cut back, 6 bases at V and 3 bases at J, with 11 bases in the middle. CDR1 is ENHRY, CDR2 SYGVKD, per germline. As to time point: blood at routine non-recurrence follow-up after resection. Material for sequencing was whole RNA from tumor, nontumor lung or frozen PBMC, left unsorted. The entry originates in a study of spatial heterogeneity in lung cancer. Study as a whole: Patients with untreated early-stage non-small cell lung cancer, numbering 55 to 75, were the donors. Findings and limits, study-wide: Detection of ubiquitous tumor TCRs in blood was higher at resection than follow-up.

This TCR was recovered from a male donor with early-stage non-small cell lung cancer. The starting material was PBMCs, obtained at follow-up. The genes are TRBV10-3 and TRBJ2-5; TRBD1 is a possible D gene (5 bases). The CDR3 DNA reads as TGTGCCATCAGAGGGGCGTCAGAAGAGACCCAGTACTTC. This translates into CAIRGASEETQYF.